Sequencing of this T cell receptor beta chain was carried out in a study of T cell therapy after organ transplantation. Study context: Blood for the short-term post-therapy sample came 4 to 8 weeks after therapy.

Per the germline V gene, CDR1 is MNHEY and CDR2 is SMNVEV (reference sequence). CDR3 length: 15 amino acids. Trimming stripped 5 bases from V and 0 bases from J, with 10 bases between. Some clones are missing from TCRdb's copy, which holds only in-frame ones; the method was immunoSEQ multiplex PCR. The sample yields 15,000 to 20,000 clones, around 85% seen once. Specified time point: 4-8 weeks after completion of therapy. Findings and limits, study-wide: Nonresponders had marked pretherapy clonal expansions and little post-therapy change.

As concerns this clone: The antigen is unknown.

The sequences come from CD8+ T cells from blood, collected after autologous CMV-specific T cell therapy. The J gene is TRBJ2-2, the V gene TRBV27; TRBD1 or TRBD2 may be the D gene (5 bases each). This TCR was sampled from a human patient who had received a solid organ transplant and had CMV disease. Some of the T cells may derive from the graft donor. The CDR3 here is CASSLGATNTGELFF. The CDR3 DNA reads TGTGCCAGCAGTCTCGGGGCTACGAACACCGGGGAGCTGTTTTTT.